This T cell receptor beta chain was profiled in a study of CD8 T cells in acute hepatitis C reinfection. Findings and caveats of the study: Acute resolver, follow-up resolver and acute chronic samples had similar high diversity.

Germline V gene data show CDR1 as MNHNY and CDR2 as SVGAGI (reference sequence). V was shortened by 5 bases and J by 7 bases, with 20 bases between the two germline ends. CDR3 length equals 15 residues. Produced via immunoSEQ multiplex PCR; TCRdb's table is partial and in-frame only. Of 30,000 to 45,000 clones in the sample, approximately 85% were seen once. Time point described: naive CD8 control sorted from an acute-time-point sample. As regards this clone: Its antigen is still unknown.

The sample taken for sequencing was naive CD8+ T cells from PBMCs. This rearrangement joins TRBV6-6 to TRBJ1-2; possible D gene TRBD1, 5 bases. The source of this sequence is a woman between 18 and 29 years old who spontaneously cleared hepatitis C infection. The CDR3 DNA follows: TGTGCCAGCAGTCCGCCGGGACCCCTTAGGGGTGGCTACACCTTC. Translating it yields CASSPPGPLRGGYTF.